This TCR beta chain was documented in a study of blood T cell repertoires in COVID-19. On the study more broadly: COVID-19 samples, acute and convalescent, were from the United States, Italy and Spain. In each case, the material was cDNA or gDNA derived from T cells, B-cell-depleted T cells, or PBMCs.

Profiling relied on immunoSEQ multiplex PCR, and the TCRdb table lists in-frame clones only, not all of them. The repertoire holds 20,000 to 25,000 clones, with around 82% as singletons. Germline V gene data show CDR1 as SGHKS and CDR2 as YYEKEE (reference sequence). CDR3 size: 11 residues. Trimming shortened V by 4 bases and J by 4 bases, and 6 bases separated the two germline ends. Specimen: peripheral blood. This chain links TRBV5-5 with TRBJ2-7, with D unclear. The sequence was obtained from a man aged 60 to 69 with active COVID-19. The CDR3 DNA is TGTGCCAGCAGCGCCCAGTACGAGCAGTACTTC. Translation gives CASSAQYEQYF.